The 15 T cell receptor beta chains reported below all come from one sample, sequenced in a study of radiotherapy plus CTLA-4 blockade in lung cancer. Sequenced by immunoSEQ multiplex PCR; TCRdb stores in-frame clones only, minus some. The repertoire has some 60,000 clones, around 76% of them found once; the top ten carry approximately 2.9%. This material consisted of peripheral blood, taken from a patient treated with radiotherapy plus ipilimumab. The source of these receptors is a human donor with non-small cell lung cancer who had a complete response to radiotherapy plus ipilimumab.

The chain uses TRBV9 and TRBJ2-2; D is ambiguous. The CDR3 extends over 13 amino acids. CDR1 is SGDLS, CDR2 YYNGEE, per germline. V shed 1 base and J shed 3 bases, with 4 bases lying between them. CDR3 DNA sequence: TGTGCCAGCAGCGTATTAGACACCGGGGAGCTGTTTTTT. Its protein is CASSVLDTGELFF.

On this clone: The sample holds other DNA sequences that translate to the same CDR3. The chain employs TRBV28 and TRBJ2-5; 13 nucleotides align to TRBD2. Germline values: CDR1 MDHEN, CDR2 SYDVKM. The trim removed 9 bases at V and 8 bases at J, leaving 21 bases unmatched. This CDR3 comprises 18 residues. Written as DNA, the CDR3 is TGTGCCAGTAAACAACTCCCGGGACTAGCGGGGTTAGGGGAAACCCAGTACTTC. It is translated as CASKQLPGLAGLGETQYF.

This sequence joins TRBV19 and TRBJ2-2; a possible D gene is TRBD2 (6 bases). V was clipped by 4 bases and J by 2 bases, with 11 bases between them. Germline lookup yields CDR1 LNHDA and CDR2 SQIVND (reference sequence). The CDR3 has 15 residues. The CDR3 region is CASSTSGVNTGELFF. As DNA, the CDR3 is TGTGCCAGTAGTACCTCGGGAGTCAACACCGGGGAGCTGTTTTTT.

The sample holds a few counts of this clone. The CDR3 DNA reads as TGTGCCAGCCGGGGGGGCTCCGGGGAGCTGTTTTTT. This codes for CASRGGSGELFF. The chain uses TRBV2 and TRBJ2-2; 8 nucleotides line up with TRBD2. The CDR3 has 12 residues. The V and J ends lost 8 bases and 6 bases, in that order; junction bases with no gene match: 2. CDR1 and CDR2 from the germline V gene are SNHLY and FYNNEI. The full variable domain, completed using reference TRBV2 and TRBJ2-2, is EPEVTQTPSHQVTQMGQEVILRCVPISNHLYFYWYRQILGQKVEFLVSFYNNEISEKSEIFDDQFSVERPDGSNFTLKIRSTKLEDSAMYFCASRGGSGELFFGEGSRLTVL.

This chain connects TRBV7-7 to TRBJ2-5; tentative D call: TRBD1 (7 bases). The CDR3 consists of 15 residues. Germline values: CDR1 SSHAT, CDR2 FNYEAQ (reference sequence). Trimming removed 1 base at V and 4 bases at J, with 13 bases between. CDR3 DNA sequence: TGTGCCAGCAGCTTAGGTCGACAGGGAGGAGAGACCCAGTACTTC. Amino acids: CASSLGRQGGETQYF. The full variable domain, in which reference TRBV7-7 and TRBJ2-5 provide the parts outside the CDR3, is GAGVSQSPRYKVTKRGQDVTLRCDPISSHATLYWYQQALGQGPEFLTYFNYEAQPDKSGLPSDRFSAERPEGSISTLTIQRTEQRDSAMYRCASSLGRQGGETQYFGPGTRLLVL.

The chain couples TRBV15 to TRBJ1-2; the match to TRBD1 covers 9 bases. In germline, CDR1 is LNHNV, CDR2 YYDKDF (reference sequence). This CDR3 spans 20 amino acids. J was trimmed by 6 bases and V by 0 bases; bases with no gene match: 20. DNA of the CDR3: TGTGCCACCAGCAGAGAGAGAGGGTTTATTCGACAGGGGGTTTGGAATGGCTACACCTTC. Its translation is CATSRERGFIRQGVWNGYTF.

This sequence joins TRBV19 and TRBJ2-1; 9 bases agree with TRBD2. The V gene's germline CDR1 is LNHDA and CDR2 SQIVND (reference sequence). Unmatched junction bases numbered 13, after V lost 9 bases and J lost 10 bases. This CDR3 spans 14 amino acids. The CDR3 DNA follows: TGTGCCAGCGCTTGGCGGGGGGGGGTTGGGGAGCAGTTCTTC. Residues: CASAWRGGVGEQFF.

This clone was recorded only once. CDR3 sequence: CASSQEGRGYYEQYF. The DNA of the CDR3 is TGCGCCAGCAGCCAAGAAGGGCGGGGTTACTACGAGCAGTACTTC. J is TRBJ2-7 and V is TRBV4-3; D perhaps matches TRBD2 (6 bases). The V end lost 0 bases, the J end lost 3 bases, and 12 bases lay between the germline ends. There are 15 residues in the CDR3. The germline V gene has CDR1 LGHNA and CDR2 YSLEER.

The rearrangement uses TRBV12-5 and TRBJ1-2; D is ambiguous. Per germline, CDR1 LGHNT and CDR2 FRNRAP. The CDR3 covers 13 residues. Trimming left V 3 bases short and J 3 bases short, with 8 bases between. In DNA, the CDR3 is TGTGCTAGTGGTTTACAGACGGACTATGGCTACACCTTC. It is translated as CASGLQTDYGYTF. The complete variable domain, with remaining parts taken from reference TRBV12-5 and TRBJ1-2, reads DARVTQTPRHKVTEMGQEVTMRCQPILGHNTVFWYRQTMMQGLELLAYFRNRAPLDDSGMPKDRFSAEMPDATLATLKIQPSEPRDSAVYFCASGLQTDYGYTFGSGTRLTVV.

J is TRBJ2-5 and V is TRBV27, with 9 bases that match TRBD1. Germline V lookup: CDR1 MNHEY, CDR2 SMNVEV (reference sequence). V trimming: 7 bases; J trimming: 5 bases; junction bases outside the gene matches: 11. The CDR3 loop spans 15 amino acids. Here the CDR3 DNA reads TGTGCCAGCACCCCGACAGGGGGATTTGCGGAGACCCAGTACTTC. Translation gives CASTPTGGFAETQYF.

V is TRBV12-5 and J is TRBJ1-5; TRBD1 might be the D (6 bases). The germline gives CDR1 LGHNT, CDR2 FRNRAP. The germline V and J ends were trimmed by 3 bases and 9 bases, with 6 bases remaining between them. The CDR3 totals 11 residues. The CDR3 here is CASGLGGPQHF. The CDR3 DNA follows: TGTGCTAGTGGTTTAGGGGGGCCCCAGCATTTT.

The J gene is TRBJ2-1, the V gene TRBV11-2; D might be TRBD1 (5 bases). Trimming removed 2 bases at V and 9 bases at J, with 23 bases between. Germline assignment: CDR1 SGHAT and CDR2 FQNNGV. There are 17 residues in the CDR3. This chain's CDR3 is CASSLSNLQLGVSEQFF. The DNA for the CDR3 is TGTGCCAGCAGCTTAAGTAACCTTCAATTAGGGGTCAGTGAGCAGTTCTTC.

The chain employs TRBV15 and TRBJ2-3; no definite D call. Germline values: CDR1 LNHNV, CDR2 YYDKDF (reference sequence). V dropped 1 base and J dropped 2 bases, with 13 bases sitting between them. This CDR3 has 16 residues. The CDR3 is CATSRVRGFPTDTQYF. The DNA of the CDR3 is TGTGCCACCAGCAGAGTACGAGGCTTCCCCACAGATACGCAGTATTTT.

V is TRBV30 and J is TRBJ2-7; no clear D gene. There are 12 residues in the CDR3. Trimming shortened V by 3 bases and J by 5 bases, and 11 bases separated the two germline ends. From germline, CDR1 is GTSNPN and CDR2 SVGIG (reference sequence). In DNA, the CDR3 is TGTGCCTGGAGCACAGTTAGGCACGAGCAGTACTTC. It translates to CAWSTVRHEQYF.

Turning to this clone: A read error may produce the germline difference seen at one junction end. The J gene is TRBJ2-1, the V gene TRBV5-5, with D uncertain. This CDR3 has 17 residues. The germline V gene encodes CDR1 SGHKS and CDR2 YYEKEE (reference sequence). The CDR3 coding sequence is TGTGCCAGCAGCTTACCTCTTAAAGCGCAATCCTCCAATGAGCAGTTCTTC. It translates to CASSLPLKAQSSNEQFF.